The 22 T cell receptor beta chains below all came from one sample that was sequenced in a study of blood T cell repertoires in COVID-19. Data came from immunoSEQ multiplex PCR; TCRdb stores just in-frame clones and leaves some out. The sample consists of 130,000 or so clones, approximately 84% of them appearing once. Input material: peripheral blood. The receptor set was obtained from a man between 60 and 75 years old with acute or convalescent COVID-19.

The V gene is TRBV15, the J gene TRBJ2-5; D may be TRBD2 (5 bases). V gave up 0 bases and J gave up 2 bases, with 7 bases separating them. The CDR3 spans 14 residues. Germline CDR1 reads LNHNV; CDR2 reads YYDKDF (reference sequence). This chain's CDR3 is CATSRDRGQETQYF. DNA for the CDR3: TGTGCCACCAGCAGAGATCGAGGGCAAGAGACCCAGTACTTC.

This clone has a handful of counts. The CDR3 nucleotides are TGTGCCAGCAGTGAAGCGCTTTGGGAGGGTAGTGAAAAACTGTTTTTT. This codes for CASSEALWEGSEKLFF. The chain joins TRBV6-1 to TRBJ1-4; D remains unclear. The length of the CDR3 is 16 residues. Germline CDR1 reads MNHNS; CDR2 reads SASEGT. Trimming cost V 0 bases and J 7 bases, with 15 bases left between them.

The chain links TRBV7-9 to TRBJ2-1; the match to TRBD2 covers 13 bases. The germline gives CDR1 SEHNR, CDR2 FQNEAQ (reference sequence). V dropped 7 bases and J dropped 6; count of bases not matched to a gene: 6. CDR3 size: 15 residues. The CDR3 DNA reads TGTGCCAGCAAACTAGCGGGAGGGCCTCCCAATGAGCAGTTCTTC. Protein sequence: CASKLAGGPPNEQFF.

This clone was found once. V usage is TRBV19 and J usage is TRBJ2-5, with a tentative D call TRBD2 (5 bases). The germline V and J ends were trimmed by 3 bases and 5 bases, with 7 bases remaining between them. From germline, CDR1 is LNHDA and CDR2 SQIVND (reference sequence). CDR3 length: 12 residues. CDR3 protein: CASSMWEETQYF. The DNA of the CDR3 is TGTGCCAGTAGTATGTGGGAGGAGACCCAGTACTTC.

The genes are TRBV10-1 and TRBJ1-1, with 7 bases identical to TRBD1. This CDR3 region has 15 residues. The germline V gene encodes CDR1 WNHNN and CDR2 SYGVQD (reference sequence). The junction had 1 base not matched to a gene; V was cut back by 0 bases and J by 0 bases. The CDR3 sequence is CASSESQGVNTEAFF. The CDR3 DNA is TGCGCCAGCAGTGAGTCGCAGGGGGTGAACACTGAAGCTTTCTTT.

V and J are TRBV7-3 and TRBJ1-3; a possible D gene is TRBD1 (5 bases). The germline gives CDR1 SGHTA, CDR2 FQGTGA. V was cut by 5 bases and J by 2 bases, with 10 bases left in between. The CDR3 extends over 14 amino acids. CDR3 sequence (DNA): TGTGCCAGCAGCCCTCGGGGGACTGGAAACACCATATATTTT. Its translation is CASSPRGTGNTIYF.

This rearrangement joins TRBV28 to TRBJ1-5; D is perhaps TRBD1 (6 bases). The CDR3 is made up of 14 amino acids. CDR1 and CDR2 from the germline V gene are MDHEN and SYDVKM. Trimming took off 6 bases at V and 3 bases at J, with 12 bases between the two ends. Here the CDR3 reads CASSWTEFNQPQHF. The CDR3 DNA reads as TGTGCCAGCAGCTGGACAGAATTCAATCAGCCCCAGCATTTT.

V and J are TRBV4-2 and TRBJ1-1; unclear D gene. Germline V gives CDR1 LGHNA, CDR2 YNFKEQ. V was cut by 0 bases and J by 4 bases, with 6 bases left in between. The length of the CDR3 is 13 residues. The CDR3 coding sequence is TGTGCCAGCAGCCAAGATATGAGCACTGAAGCTTTCTTT. This sequence encodes CASSQDMSTEAFF.

The chain joins TRBV6-5 to TRBJ2-7, with a possible D match to TRBD2 (6 bases). Germline CDR1 reads MNHEY; CDR2 reads SVGAGI. The CDR3 extends over 12 amino acids. The germline V and J ends were trimmed by 8 bases and 3 bases, with 11 bases remaining between them. This CDR3 reads CASLGGVYEQYF. The CDR3, as DNA: TGTGCCAGCCTGGGAGGCGTCTACGAGCAGTACTTC.

V gene TRBV4-1 combines with J gene TRBJ2-1, with 8 positions matching TRBD2. Looked up from germline, CDR1 is MGHRA and CDR2 is YSYEKL. The ends lost 4 bases at V and 7 bases at J; junction bases unmatched: 12. There are 16 residues in the CDR3. CDR3 sequence (DNA): TGCGCCAGCAGCCCGGTTGGACTCCCGGGAGGGAATGAGCAGTTCTTC. Encoded protein: CASSPVGLPGGNEQFF.

The chain couples TRBV5-1 to TRBJ1-4; D ambiguous. Trimming took 4 bases from V and 0 from J, leaving 10 bases between them. The CDR3 contains 15 residues. Germline CDR1 and CDR2: SGHRS and YFSETQ. CDR3 sequence reads: CASSTSLATNEKLFF. DNA for the CDR3: TGCGCCAGCAGCACTTCTCTCGCAACTAATGAAAAACTGTTTTTT.

J is TRBJ1-2 and V is TRBV5-1; 8 nucleotides line up with TRBD1. This CDR3 contains 15 residues. Per the germline V gene, CDR1 is SGHRS and CDR2 is YFSETQ. J lost 4 bases, V lost 0 bases, and 5 bases had no gene match. The chain's CDR3 is CASSLGGQGSYGYTF. The CDR3 DNA is TGCGCCAGCAGCTTGGGAGGACAGGGTAGCTATGGCTACACCTTC. The full variable domain, completed using reference TRBV5-1 and TRBJ1-2, is KAGVTQTPRYLIKTRGQQVTLSCSPISGHRSVSWYQQTPGQGLQFLFEYFSETQRNKGNFPGRFSGRQFSNSRSEMNVSTLELGDSALYLCASSLGGQGSYGYTFGSGTRLTVV.

The chain couples TRBV7-9 to TRBJ2-5; a weak D match, TRBD2 (6 bases). The CDR3 is 15 residues long. V lost 5 bases to trimming and J lost 3 bases, with 16 bases between them. The germline V gene has CDR1 SEHNR and CDR2 FQNEAQ (reference sequence). This CDR3 is CASSPAGLAKETQYF. The DNA for the CDR3 is TGTGCCAGCAGCCCCGCGGGGCTAGCGAAAGAGACCCAGTACTTC. Together with reference TRBV7-9 and TRBJ2-5, the CDR3 gives the full variable domain: DTGVSQNPRHKITKRGQNVTFRCDPISEHNRLYWYRQTLGQGPEFLTYFQNEAQLEKSRLLSDRFSAERPKGSFSTLEIQRTEQGDSAMYLCASSPAGLAKETQYFGPGTRLLVL.

The V gene is TRBV27, the J gene TRBJ1-2; 9 bases map to TRBD1. CDR1 is MNHEY and CDR2 is SMNVEV in the germline V gene (reference sequence). With V trimmed by 5 bases and J by 6 bases, 7 bases remained unmatched. This CDR3 contains 14 residues. The CDR3 sequence is CASSRRDRVDGYTF. As DNA, the CDR3 is TGTGCCAGCAGTCGGAGGGACAGGGTTGATGGCTACACCTTC.

This chain connects TRBV29-1 to TRBJ2-7, with 7 bases identical to TRBD1. The CDR3 is made up of 13 amino acids. Trimming cost V 5 bases and J 2 bases; bases outside gene matches: 6. Germline V gene data show CDR1 as SQVTM and CDR2 as ANQGSEA. The CDR3 coding sequence is TGCAGCGTTTCAAGCACAGGGGCCTACGAGCAGTACTTC. It yields the protein CSVSSTGAYEQYF.

The J gene is TRBJ2-7, the V gene TRBV5-1; 7 bases line up with TRBD2. Germline CDR1 and CDR2: SGHRS and YFSETQ. There are 14 residues in the CDR3. The junction had 6 bases not matched to a gene; V was cut back by 0 bases and J by 6 bases. The CDR3 DNA is TGCGCCAGCAGCTTGGAAGCGGGACTCGGCGAGCAGTACTTC. It is translated as CASSLEAGLGEQYF.

This clone was found once. CDR3 protein: CASSQVQANYGYTF. CDR3 DNA: TGTGCCAGCAGCCAAGTACAGGCTAACTATGGCTACACCTTC. The gene calls are TRBV3-1 (or the pseudogene TRBV3-2) and TRBJ1-2; maybe TRBD1 (5 bases). Trimming cost V 1 base and J 0 bases, with 6 bases left between them. Germline V CDR1 and CDR2: LGHDT, YNNKEL (reference sequence). The CDR3 runs 14 residues.

A single count supports this clone. This chain links TRBV24-1 with TRBJ2-5; 15 nucleotides match TRBD2. Losses at the gene ends were 3 bases for V and 5 bases for J; bases not matched to a gene: 9. The CDR3 sequence is 18 residues long. CDR1 KGHDR and CDR2 SFDVKD come from the germline V gene. The CDR3, as DNA: TGTGCCACCAGTGATATCCGGGGACTAGCGGGAGGAAGGGAGACCCAGTACTTC. Protein product: CATSDIRGLAGGRETQYF.

The chain links TRBV10-3 to TRBJ2-2; 12 bases map to TRBD2. The V and J ends lost 0 bases and 3 bases, in that order; junction bases with no gene match: 11. The CDR3 sequence is 20 residues long. Germline V gene sequence: CDR1 ENHRY, CDR2 SYGVKD. CDR3 amino acids: CAISESIAASGRAHTGELFF. CDR3 bases: TGTGCCATCAGTGAGTCAATAGCCGCTAGCGGGAGGGCCCACACCGGGGAGCTGTTTTTT.

This clone was seen just once. V usage is TRBV18 and J usage is TRBJ2-4, with a possible D match to TRBD2 (6 bases). In germline, CDR1 is KGHSH, CDR2 LQKENI. The V and J ends lost 1 base and 9 bases respectively, with 22 bases between them. CDR3 length: 17 residues. The CDR3 loop is CASSPLNGDISGVIQYF. CDR3 nucleotide sequence: TGTGCCAGCTCACCACTTAATGGAGACATTTCGGGGGTCATTCAGTACTTC.

This clone was detected once. The CDR3 region has the DNA TGTGCCAGCAGTCTCGGGACAGGGTCTTACACAGATACGCAGTATTTT. Translated, it gives CASSLGTGSYTDTQYF. J is TRBJ2-3 and V is TRBV27; 9 bases agree with TRBD1. Per germline, CDR1 MNHEY and CDR2 SMNVEV (reference sequence). CDR3 length: 16 amino acids. V gave up 5 bases and J gave up 2 bases; unmatched junction bases: 8.

This clone was seen a few times. CDR3 nucleotides: TGTGCCAGCAGTGGAGAGGGGGCGGCCGGAAACACCATATATTTT. The encoded protein is CASSGEGAAGNTIYF. This chain connects TRBV2 to TRBJ1-3, with TRBD1 identical over 7 bases. CDR1 is SNHLY, CDR2 FYNNEI, per germline. V shed 4 bases and J 4 bases; nucleotides not matched to a gene: 7. The CDR3 extends over 15 amino acids.